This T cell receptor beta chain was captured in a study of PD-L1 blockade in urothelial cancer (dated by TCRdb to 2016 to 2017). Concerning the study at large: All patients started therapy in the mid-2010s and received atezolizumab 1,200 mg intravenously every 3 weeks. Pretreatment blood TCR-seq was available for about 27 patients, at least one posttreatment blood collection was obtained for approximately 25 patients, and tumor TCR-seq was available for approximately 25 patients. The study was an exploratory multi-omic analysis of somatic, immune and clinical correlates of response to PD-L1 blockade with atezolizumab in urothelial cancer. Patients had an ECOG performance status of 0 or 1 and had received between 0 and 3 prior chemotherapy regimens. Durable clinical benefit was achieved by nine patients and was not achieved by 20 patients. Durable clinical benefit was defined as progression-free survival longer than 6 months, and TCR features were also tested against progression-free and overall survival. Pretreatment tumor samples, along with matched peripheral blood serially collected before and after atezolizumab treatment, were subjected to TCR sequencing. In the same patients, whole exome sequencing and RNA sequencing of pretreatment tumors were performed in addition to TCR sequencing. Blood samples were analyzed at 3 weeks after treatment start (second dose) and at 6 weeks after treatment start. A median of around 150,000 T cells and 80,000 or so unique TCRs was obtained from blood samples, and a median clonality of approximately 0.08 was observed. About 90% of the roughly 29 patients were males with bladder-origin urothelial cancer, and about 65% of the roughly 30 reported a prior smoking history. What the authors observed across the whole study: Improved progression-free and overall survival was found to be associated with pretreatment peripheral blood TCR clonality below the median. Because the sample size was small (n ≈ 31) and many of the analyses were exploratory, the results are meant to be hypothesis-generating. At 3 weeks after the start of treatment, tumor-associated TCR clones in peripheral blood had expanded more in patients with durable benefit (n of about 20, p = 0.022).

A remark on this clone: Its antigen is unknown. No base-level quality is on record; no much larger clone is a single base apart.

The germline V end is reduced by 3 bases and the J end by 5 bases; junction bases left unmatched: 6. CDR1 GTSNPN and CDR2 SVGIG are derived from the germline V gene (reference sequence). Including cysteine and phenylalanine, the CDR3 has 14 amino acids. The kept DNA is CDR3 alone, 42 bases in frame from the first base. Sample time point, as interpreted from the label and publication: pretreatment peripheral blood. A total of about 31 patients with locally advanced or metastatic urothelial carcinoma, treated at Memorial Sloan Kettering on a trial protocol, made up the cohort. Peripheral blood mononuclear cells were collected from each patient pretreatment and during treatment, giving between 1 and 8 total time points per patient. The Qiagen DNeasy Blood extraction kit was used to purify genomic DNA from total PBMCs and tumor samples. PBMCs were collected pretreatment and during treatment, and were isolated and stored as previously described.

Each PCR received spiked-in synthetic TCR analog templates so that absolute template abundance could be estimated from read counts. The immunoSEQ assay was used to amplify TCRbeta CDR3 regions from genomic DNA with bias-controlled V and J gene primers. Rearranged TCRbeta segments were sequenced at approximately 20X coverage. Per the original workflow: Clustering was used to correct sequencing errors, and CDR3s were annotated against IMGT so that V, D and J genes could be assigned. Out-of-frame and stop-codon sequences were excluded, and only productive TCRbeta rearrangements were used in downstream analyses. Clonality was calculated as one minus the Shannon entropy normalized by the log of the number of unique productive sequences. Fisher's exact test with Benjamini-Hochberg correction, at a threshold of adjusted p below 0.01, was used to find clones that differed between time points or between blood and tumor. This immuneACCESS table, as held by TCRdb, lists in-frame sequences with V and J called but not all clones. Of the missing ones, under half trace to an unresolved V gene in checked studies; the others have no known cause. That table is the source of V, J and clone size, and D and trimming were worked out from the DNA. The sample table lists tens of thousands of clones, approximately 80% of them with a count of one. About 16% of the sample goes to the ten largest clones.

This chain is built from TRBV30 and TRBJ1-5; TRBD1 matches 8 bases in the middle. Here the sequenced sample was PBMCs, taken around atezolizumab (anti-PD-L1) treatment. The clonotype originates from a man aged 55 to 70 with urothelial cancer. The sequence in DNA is TGTGCCTGGAGGGACAGGGAATGGTATCAGCCCCAGCATTTT. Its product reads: CAWRDREWYQPQHF. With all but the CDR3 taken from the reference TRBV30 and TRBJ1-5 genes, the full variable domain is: SQTIHQWPATLVQPVGSPLSLECTVEGTSNPNLYWYRQAAGRGLQLLFYSVGIGQISSEVPQNLSASRPQDRQFILSSKKLLLSDSGFYLCAWRDREWYQPQHFGDGTRLSIL.